This T cell receptor beta chain was sequenced during a study of beta chain features in type 1 diabetes. Study outcomes and limitations: VDJ junctions from patients with type 1 diabetes contained fewer insertions and more deletions. Comparison showed that naive, central memory and Treg TCRB repertoires appeared more similar among patients than among healthy donors.

Turning to this clone: The antigen is undetermined.

Expressed TCRB transcripts were sequenced after all isolated RNA was converted to cDNA. TCRdb's copy holds only in-frame clones and misses some; the assay was immunoSEQ multiplex PCR. The data show approximately 170,000 clones, 9% to 10% seen once. This CDR3 contains 13 residues. The germline gives CDR1 SNHLY, CDR2 FYNNEI. Between the trimmed V and J ends, which lost 7 bases and 2 bases, there was a span of 12 bases. This receptor was taken from a woman between 18 and 29 years old in good health. The V and J genes are TRBV2 and TRBJ2-7; tentative D call: TRBD1 (5 bases). What was sequenced was central memory CD4+ T cells from blood. The CDR3 DNA follows: TGTGCCAGCAAAGCAGGGAATACCTACGAGCAGTACTTC. This encodes CASKAGNTYEQYF.